This T cell receptor (beta chain) was captured in a study of shared clonotypes between healthy human individuals. Concerning this clone: The antigen remains undetermined.

Germline V gene lookup returns CDR1 MNHEY and CDR2 SMNVEV (reference sequence). The germline V and J ends were trimmed by 6 bases and 7 bases, with 16 bases remaining between them. The CDR3 totals 13 residues. Whole-study findings and limits: Since donors were few, the genetic and exposure-history diversity represented was limited.

CD45RO-negative CD8 cells positively selected for CCR7 made up the naive population, which excluded terminally differentiated effector memory CD45RA+ cells. DNA at approximately 200 ng, some 31,000 T cell genomes, went into sorted-subset replicate PCRs. Only in-frame clones appear in the TCRdb table, and some are missing; sequencing was by immunoSEQ multiplex PCR. The data contain roughly 770,000 clones, about 96% of them singletons. The chain links TRBV27 to TRBJ2-7; either TRBD1 or TRBD2 may supply D (6 bases each). The receptor was derived from a man aged 30-40 years in good health. Sequenced: naive CD8+ T cells sorted from blood. CDR3 loop: CASSLVGGREQYF. The DNA for the CDR3 is TGTGCCAGCAGCCTAGTGGGGGGCCGAGAGCAGTACTTC.